What follows describes a single TCR beta chain. The length of the CDR3 is 12 residues. V gave up 4 bases and J gave up 13 bases, with 13 bases separating them. Looked up from germline, CDR1 is KGHSH and CDR2 is LQKENI. The sample originates from a study of T cell changes during pregnancy in multiple sclerosis. The table came from immunoSEQ multiplex PCR; TCRdb's copy has only in-frame clones and leaves some out. The sample shows 75,000 to 80,000 clones, approximately 90% of them seen only once. The sequenced sample was peripheral blood, obtained before pregnancy. This chain uses TRBV18 with TRBJ2-2; D gene unclear. The TCR sequence derives from a female donor with multiple sclerosis, enrolled in a pregnancy study. CDR3 sequence reads: CASSRLDPRLFF. The CDR3 nucleotides are TGTGCCAGCTCACGACTTGACCCAAGGCTGTTTTTT.